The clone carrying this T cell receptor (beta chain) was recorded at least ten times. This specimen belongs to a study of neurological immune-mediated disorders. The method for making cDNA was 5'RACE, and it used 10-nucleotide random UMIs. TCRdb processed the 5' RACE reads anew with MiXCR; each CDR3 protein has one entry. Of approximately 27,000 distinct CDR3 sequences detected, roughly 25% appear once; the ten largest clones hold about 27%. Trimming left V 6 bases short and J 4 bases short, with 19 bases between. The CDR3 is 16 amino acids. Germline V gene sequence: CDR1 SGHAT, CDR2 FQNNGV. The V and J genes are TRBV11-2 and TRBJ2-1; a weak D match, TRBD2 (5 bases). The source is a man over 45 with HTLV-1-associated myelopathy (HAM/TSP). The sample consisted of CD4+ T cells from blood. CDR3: CASSRPGRKMYNEQFF. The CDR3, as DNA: TGTGCCAGCAGTCGGCCGGGAAGAAAAATGTACAATGAGCAGTTCTTC.